In its sample, the clone carrying this T cell receptor (beta chain) is medium-sized. This sample is drawn from a study of tumor-infiltrating lymphocytes in oesophageal squamous cell carcinoma. V lost 5 bases to trimming and J lost 0 bases, with 10 bases between them. Germline CDR1 SGHVS, CDR2 FNYEAQ. The CDR3 has 14 residues. TCRdb reprocessed the PCR reads via MiXCR and lists one record per CDR3 protein. The sample yields 20,000 or so distinct CDR3 sequences, about 42% seen once. Material: normal esophageal tissue next to the tumor. The sequence was obtained from a female donor with esophageal squamous cell carcinoma. The chain links TRBV7-6 to TRBJ1-1; D might be TRBD1 (6 bases). The CDR3 here is CASSPGQLNTEAFF. The DNA for the CDR3 is TGTGCCAGCAGCCCCGGACAGCTGAACACTGAAGCTTTCTTT.